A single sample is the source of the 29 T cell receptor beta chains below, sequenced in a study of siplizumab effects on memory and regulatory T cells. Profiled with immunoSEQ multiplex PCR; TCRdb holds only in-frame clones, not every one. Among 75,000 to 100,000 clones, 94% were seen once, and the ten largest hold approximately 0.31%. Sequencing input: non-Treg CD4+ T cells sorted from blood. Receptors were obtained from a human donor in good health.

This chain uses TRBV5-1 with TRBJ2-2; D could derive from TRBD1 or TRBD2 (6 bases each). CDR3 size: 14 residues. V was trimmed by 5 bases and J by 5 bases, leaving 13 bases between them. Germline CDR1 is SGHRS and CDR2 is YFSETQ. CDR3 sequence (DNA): TGCGCCAGCAGTATGGACAGCGGGACCGGGGAGCTGTTTTTT. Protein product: CASSMDSGTGELFF.

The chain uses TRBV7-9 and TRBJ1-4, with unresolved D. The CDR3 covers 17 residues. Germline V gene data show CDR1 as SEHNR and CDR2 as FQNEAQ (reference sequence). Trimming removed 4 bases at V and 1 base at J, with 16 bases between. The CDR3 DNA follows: TGTGCCAGCAGCTCAAAGGGCAGGTACAGAACTAATGAAAAACTGTTTTTT. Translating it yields CASSSKGRYRTNEKLFF.

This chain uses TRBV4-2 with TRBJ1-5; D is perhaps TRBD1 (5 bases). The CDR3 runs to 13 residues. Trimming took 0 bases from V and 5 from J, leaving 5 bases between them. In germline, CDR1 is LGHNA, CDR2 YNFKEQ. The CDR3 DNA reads TGTGCCAGCAGCCAAGAACAGGATCAGCCCCAGCATTTT. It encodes CASSQEQDQPQHF.

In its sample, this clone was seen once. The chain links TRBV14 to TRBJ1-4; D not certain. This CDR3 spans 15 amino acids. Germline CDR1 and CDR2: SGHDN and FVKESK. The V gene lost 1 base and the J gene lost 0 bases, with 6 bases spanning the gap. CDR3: CASSQAPSTNEKLFF. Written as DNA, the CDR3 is TGTGCCAGCAGCCAAGCCCCCTCAACTAATGAAAAACTGTTTTTT. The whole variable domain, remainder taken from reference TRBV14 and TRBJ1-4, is EAGVTQFPSHSVIEKGQTVTLRCDPISGHDNLYWYRRVMGKEIKFLLHFVKESKQDESGMPNNRFLAERTGGTYSTLKVQPAELEDSGVYFCASSQAPSTNEKLFFGSGTQLSVL.

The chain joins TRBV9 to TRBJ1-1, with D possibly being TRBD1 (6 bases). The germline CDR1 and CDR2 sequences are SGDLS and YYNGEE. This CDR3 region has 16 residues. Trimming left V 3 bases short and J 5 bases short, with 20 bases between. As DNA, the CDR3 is TGTGCCAGCAGCGGTGGGGGCCACAGGGTTGGTACTGAAGCTTTCTTT. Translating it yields CASSGGGHRVGTEAFF.

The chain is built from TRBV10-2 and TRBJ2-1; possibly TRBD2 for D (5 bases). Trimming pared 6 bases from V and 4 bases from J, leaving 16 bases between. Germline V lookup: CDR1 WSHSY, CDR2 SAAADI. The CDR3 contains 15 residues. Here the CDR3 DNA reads TGCGCCAGCAGGTCGGACTTCCGAGTGTACAATGAGCAGTTCTTC. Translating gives CASRSDFRVYNEQFF.

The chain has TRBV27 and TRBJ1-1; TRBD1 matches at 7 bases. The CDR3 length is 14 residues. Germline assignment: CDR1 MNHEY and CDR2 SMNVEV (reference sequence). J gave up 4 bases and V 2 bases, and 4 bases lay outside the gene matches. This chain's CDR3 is CASSLTSGGTEAFF. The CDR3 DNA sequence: TGTGCCAGCAGTTTAACGTCAGGGGGCACTGAAGCTTTCTTT.

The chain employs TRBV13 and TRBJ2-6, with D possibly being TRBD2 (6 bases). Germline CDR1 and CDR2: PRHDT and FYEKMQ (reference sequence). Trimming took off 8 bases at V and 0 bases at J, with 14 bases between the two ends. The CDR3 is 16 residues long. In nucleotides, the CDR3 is TGTGCCAGCGTAAGCCAGCGGGTCTCTGGGGCCAACGTCCTGACTTTC. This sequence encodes CASVSQRVSGANVLTF.

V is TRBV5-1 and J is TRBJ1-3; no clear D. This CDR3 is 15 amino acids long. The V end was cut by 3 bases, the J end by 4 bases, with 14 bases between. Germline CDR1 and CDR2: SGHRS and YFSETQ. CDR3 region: CASSSNSGFGNTIYF. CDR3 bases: TGCGCCAGCAGCTCAAACTCGGGGTTCGGAAACACCATATATTTT. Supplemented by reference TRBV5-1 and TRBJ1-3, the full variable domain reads KAGVTQTPRYLIKTRGQQVTLSCSPISGHRSVSWYQQTPGQGLQFLFEYFSETQRNKGNFPGRFSGRQFSNSRSEMNVSTLELGDSALYLCASSSNSGFGNTIYFGEGSWLTVV.

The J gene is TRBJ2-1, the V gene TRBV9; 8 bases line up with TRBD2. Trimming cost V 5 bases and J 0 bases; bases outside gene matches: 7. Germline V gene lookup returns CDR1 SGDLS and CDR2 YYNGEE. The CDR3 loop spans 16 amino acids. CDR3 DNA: TGTGCCAGCAGTTTGCGGGAGGTAAGCTCCTACAATGAGCAGTTCTTC. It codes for CASSLREVSSYNEQFF. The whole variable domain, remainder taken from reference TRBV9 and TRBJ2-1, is DSGVTQTPKHLITATGQRVTLRCSPRSGDLSVYWYQQSLDQGLQFLIQYYNGEERAKGNILERFSAQQFPDLHSELNLSSLELGDSALYFCASSLREVSSYNEQFFGPGTRLTVL.

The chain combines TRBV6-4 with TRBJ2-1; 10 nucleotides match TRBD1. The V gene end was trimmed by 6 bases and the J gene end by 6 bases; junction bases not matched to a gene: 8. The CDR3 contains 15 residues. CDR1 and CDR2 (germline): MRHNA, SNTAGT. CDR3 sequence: CASSQTGGFPNEQFF. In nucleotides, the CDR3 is TGTGCCAGCAGCCAGACAGGGGGCTTCCCCAATGAGCAGTTCTTC.

The CDR3 region is CASSRPGGDGFYEQYF. The CDR3 region has the DNA TGTGCCAGCAGTCGTCCGGGGGGCGATGGTTTCTACGAGCAGTACTTC. This rearrangement joins TRBV27 to TRBJ2-7; D perhaps matches TRBD2 (7 bases). Germline V gene sequence: CDR1 MNHEY, CDR2 SMNVEV (reference sequence). V was pared by 5 bases and J by 3 bases, with 20 bases between. This CDR3 is 16 amino acids long.

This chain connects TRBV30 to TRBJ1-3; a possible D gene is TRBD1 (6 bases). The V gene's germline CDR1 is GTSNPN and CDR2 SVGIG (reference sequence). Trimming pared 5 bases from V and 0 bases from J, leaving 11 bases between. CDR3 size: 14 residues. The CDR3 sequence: CAWAQGISGNTIYF. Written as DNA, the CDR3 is TGTGCCTGGGCTCAGGGGATCTCTGGAAACACCATATATTTT.

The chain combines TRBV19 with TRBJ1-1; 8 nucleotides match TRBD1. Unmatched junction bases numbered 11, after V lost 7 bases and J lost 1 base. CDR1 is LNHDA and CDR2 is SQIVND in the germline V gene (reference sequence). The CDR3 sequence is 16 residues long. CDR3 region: CASTVGQGAGNTEAFF. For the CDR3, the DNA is TGTGCCAGTACGGTCGGGCAGGGGGCGGGGAACACTGAAGCTTTCTTT. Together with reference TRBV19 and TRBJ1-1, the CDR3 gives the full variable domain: DGGITQSPKYLFRKEGQNVTLSCEQNLNHDAMYWYRQDPGQGLRLIYYSQIVNDFQKGDIAEGYSVSREKKESFPLTVTSAQKNPTAFYLCASTVGQGAGNTEAFFGQGTRLTVV.

The CDR3 is CASKPGPTNYGYTF. Written as DNA, the CDR3 is TGTGCCAGCAAGCCAGGGCCTACTAACTATGGCTACACCTTC. The V gene is TRBV6-4, the J gene TRBJ1-2; TRBD1 is a possible D gene (5 bases). CDR1 and CDR2 (germline): MRHNA, SNTAGT. The CDR3 sequence is 14 residues long. The ends were cut back, 7 bases at V and 0 bases at J, with 12 bases in the middle.

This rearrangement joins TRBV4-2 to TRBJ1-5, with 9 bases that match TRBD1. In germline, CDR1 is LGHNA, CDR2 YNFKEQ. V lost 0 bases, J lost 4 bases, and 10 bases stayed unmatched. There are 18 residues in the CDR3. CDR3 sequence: CASSQEGTGRGGNQPQHF. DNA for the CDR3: TGTGCCAGCAGCCAAGAGGGGACAGGGCGCGGAGGGAATCAGCCCCAGCATTTT.

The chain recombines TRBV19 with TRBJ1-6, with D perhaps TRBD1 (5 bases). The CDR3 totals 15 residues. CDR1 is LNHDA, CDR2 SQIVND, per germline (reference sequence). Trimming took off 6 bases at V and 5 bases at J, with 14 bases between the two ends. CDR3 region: CASRGDPGDNSPLHF. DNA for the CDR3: TGTGCCAGTAGAGGGGATCCGGGGGATAATTCACCCCTCCACTTT. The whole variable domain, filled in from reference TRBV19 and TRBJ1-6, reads DGGITQSPKYLFRKEGQNVTLSCEQNLNHDAMYWYRQDPGQGLRLIYYSQIVNDFQKGDIAEGYSVSREKKESFPLTVTSAQKNPTAFYLCASRGDPGDNSPLHFGNGTRLTVT.

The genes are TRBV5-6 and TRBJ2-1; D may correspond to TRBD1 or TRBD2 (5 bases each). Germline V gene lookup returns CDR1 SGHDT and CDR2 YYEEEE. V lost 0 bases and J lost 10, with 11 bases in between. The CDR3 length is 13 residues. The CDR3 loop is CASSLDAGAEQFF. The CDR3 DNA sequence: TGTGCCAGCAGCTTGGACGCCGGGGCCGAGCAGTTCTTC.

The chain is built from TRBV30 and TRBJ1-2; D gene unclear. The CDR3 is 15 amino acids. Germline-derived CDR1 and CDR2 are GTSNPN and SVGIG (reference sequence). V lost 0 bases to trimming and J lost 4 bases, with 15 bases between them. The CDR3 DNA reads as TGTGCCTGGAGTGTTTTGGCAGGCATTAGCTATGGCTACACCTTC. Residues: CAWSVLAGISYGYTF.

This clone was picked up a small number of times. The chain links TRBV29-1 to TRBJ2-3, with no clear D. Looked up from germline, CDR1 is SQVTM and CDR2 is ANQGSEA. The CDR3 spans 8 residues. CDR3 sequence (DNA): TGCACCACAGATACGCAGTATTTT. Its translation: CTTDTQYF.

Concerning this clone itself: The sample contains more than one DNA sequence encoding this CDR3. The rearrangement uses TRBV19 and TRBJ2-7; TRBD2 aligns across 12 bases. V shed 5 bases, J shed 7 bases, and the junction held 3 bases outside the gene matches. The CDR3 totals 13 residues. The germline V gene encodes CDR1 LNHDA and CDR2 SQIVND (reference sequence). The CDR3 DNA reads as TGTGCCAGTAGTGTGGGACTAGCGGGTGAGCAGTACTTC. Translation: CASSVGLAGEQYF. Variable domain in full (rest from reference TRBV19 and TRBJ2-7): DGGITQSPKYLFRKEGQNVTLSCEQNLNHDAMYWYRQDPGQGLRLIYYSQIVNDFQKGDIAEGYSVSREKKESFPLTVTSAQKNPTAFYLCASSVGLAGEQYFGPGTRLTVT.

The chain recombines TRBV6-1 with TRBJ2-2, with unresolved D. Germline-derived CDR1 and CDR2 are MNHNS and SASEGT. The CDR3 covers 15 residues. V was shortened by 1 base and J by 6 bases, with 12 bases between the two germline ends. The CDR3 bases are TGTGCCAGCAGTGAAGGCCAAGGGTCCCCCGGGGAGCTGTTTTTT. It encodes CASSEGQGSPGELFF.

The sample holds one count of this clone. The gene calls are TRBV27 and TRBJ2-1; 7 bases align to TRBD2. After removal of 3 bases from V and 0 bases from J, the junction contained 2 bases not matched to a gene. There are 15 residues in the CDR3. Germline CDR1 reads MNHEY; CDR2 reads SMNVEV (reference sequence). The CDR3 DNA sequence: TGTGCCAGCAGTTTTGGCGGGAGCTCCTACAATGAGCAGTTCTTC. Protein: CASSFGGSSYNEQFF.

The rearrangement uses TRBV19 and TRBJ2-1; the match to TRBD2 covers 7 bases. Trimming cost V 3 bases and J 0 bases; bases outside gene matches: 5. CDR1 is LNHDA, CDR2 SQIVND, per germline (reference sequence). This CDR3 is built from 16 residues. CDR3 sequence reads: CASSMWRGSSYNEQFF. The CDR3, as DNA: TGTGCCAGTAGTATGTGGCGGGGGTCCTCCTACAATGAGCAGTTCTTC.

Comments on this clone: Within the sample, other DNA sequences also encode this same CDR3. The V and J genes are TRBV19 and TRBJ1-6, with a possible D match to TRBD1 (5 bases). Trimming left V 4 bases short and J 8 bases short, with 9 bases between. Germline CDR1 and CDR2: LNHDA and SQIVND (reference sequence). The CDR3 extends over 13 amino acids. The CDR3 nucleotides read TGTGCCAGTAGTAGGGGGAGGGATTCACCCCTCCACTTT. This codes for CASSRGRDSPLHF.

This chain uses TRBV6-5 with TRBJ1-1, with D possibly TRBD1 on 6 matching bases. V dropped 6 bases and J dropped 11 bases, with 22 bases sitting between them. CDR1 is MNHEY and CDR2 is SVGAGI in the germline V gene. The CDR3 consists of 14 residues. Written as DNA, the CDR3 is TGTGCCAGCAGATACCAGGAGGGGGGATTCGTGGCTTTCTTT. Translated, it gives CASRYQEGGFVAFF.

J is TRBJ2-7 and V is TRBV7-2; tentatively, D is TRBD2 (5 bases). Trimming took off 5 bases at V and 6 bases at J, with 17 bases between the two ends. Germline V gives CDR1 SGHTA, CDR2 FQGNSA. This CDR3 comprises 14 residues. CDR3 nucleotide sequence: TGTGCCAGCAGCCCCGCCAAGGGAGTGTTCGAGCAGTACTTC. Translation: CASSPAKGVFEQYF.

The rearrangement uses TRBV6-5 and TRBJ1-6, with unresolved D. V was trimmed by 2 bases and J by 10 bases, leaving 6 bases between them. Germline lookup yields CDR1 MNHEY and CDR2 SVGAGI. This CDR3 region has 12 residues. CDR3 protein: CASSYKDSPLHF. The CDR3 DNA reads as TGTGCCAGCAGTTACAAGGACTCACCCCTCCACTTT.

CDR3 loop: CASSLVTQRRGQWNSPLHF. The CDR3, as DNA: TGTGCCAGCAGCTTAGTTACCCAGCGGCGGGGGCAATGGAATTCACCCCTCCACTTT. The genes are TRBV7-8 and TRBJ1-6, with D possibly TRBD1 on 6 matching bases. Trimming removed 1 base from V and 7 bases from J, with 23 bases in between. Germline assignment: CDR1 SGHVS and CDR2 FQNEAQ. This CDR3 has 19 amino acids.